This T cell receptor beta chain is from a study of blood T cells in healthy people across ages. This clonotype was observed many times. There were healthy Caucasian individuals from Russia, aged about 6 to 95, serving as donors. Through a sample-barcoded 5' primer and a J-beta primer mix, a second PCR was run for about 6 to 11 cycles. A template-switch adaptor containing 12 random nucleotides labeled each cDNA molecule. The yield of each sample was at least 2.5 million CDR3-containing paired-end reads. TCRdb re-called the 5' RACE reads with MiXCR, one entry per CDR3 protein. The sample lists about 700,000 distinct CDR3 sequences, about 30% seen once, with 15% in the top ten. The germline V gene has CDR1 SGHKS and CDR2 YYEKEE (reference sequence). V shed 1 base and J shed 4 bases, with 15 bases lying between them. The CDR3 is made up of 16 amino acids.

This clonotype originated in a woman of 80 years or more in good health. Sample: blood. The chain is built from TRBV5-5 and TRBJ1-5; D ambiguous. CDR3: CASSLRVSVQNQPQHF. CDR3 DNA sequence: TGTGCCAGCAGCTTGAGGGTTTCGGTCCAAAATCAGCCCCAGCATTTT.